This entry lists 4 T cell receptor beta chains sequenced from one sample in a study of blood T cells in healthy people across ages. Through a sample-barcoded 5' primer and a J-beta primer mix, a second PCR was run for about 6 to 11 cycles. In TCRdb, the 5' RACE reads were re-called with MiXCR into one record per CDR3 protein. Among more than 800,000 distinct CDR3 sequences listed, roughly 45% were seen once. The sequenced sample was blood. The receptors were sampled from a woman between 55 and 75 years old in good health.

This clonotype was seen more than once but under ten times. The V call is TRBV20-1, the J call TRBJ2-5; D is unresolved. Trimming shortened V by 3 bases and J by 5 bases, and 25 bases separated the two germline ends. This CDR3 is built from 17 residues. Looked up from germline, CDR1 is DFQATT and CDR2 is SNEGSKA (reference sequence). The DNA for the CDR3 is TGCAGTGCTAGGAATTTTATCCGGGCTTTCCGTTTCGAGACCCAGTACTTC. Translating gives CSARNFIRAFRFETQYF.

The CDR3 DNA reads TGCAGCGGGCTAGACCCGCGGGCTGGAAACACCATATATTTT. It yields the protein CSGLDPRAGNTIYF. The J gene is TRBJ1-3, the V gene TRBV29-1; D gene ambiguous. Trimming removed 7 bases from V and 2 bases from J, with 15 bases in between. The CDR3 totals 14 residues. Germline V gene sequence: CDR1 SQVTM, CDR2 ANQGSEA. The variable domain in full, completed from reference TRBV29-1 and TRBJ1-3, reads SAVISQKPSRDICQRGTSLTIQCQVDSQVTMMFWYRQQPGQSLTLIATANQGSEATYESGFVIDKFPISRPNLTFSTLTVSNMSPEDSSIYLCSGLDPRAGNTIYFGEGSWLTVV.

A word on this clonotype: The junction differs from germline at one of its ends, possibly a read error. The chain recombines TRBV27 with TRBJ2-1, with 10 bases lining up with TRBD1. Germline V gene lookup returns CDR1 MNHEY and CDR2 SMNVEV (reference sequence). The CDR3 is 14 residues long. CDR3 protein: CASSGIETGGEQFF. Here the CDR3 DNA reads TGTGCTAGCAGTGGGATCGAGACAGGGGGCGAGCAGTTCTTC.

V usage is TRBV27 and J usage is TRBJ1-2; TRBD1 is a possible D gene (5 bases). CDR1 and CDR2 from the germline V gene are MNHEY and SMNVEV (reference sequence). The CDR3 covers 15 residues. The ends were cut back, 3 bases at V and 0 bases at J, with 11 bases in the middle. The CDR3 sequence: CASSLGGPANYGYTF. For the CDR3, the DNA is TGTGCCAGCAGTTTGGGGGGACCCGCTAACTATGGCTACACCTTC.